This is a list of T cell receptor beta chains from one sample in a study of T cell repertoires in cytomegalovirus infection. These receptors have no known antigen. MiXCR, run by TCRdb on the reads, gives a single entry per CDR3 protein. The data contain 700,000 to 850,000 distinct CDR3 sequences, less than 35% of them seen just once; the ten biggest clones take up around 12%. The starting material was cultured CD8+ T cells from PBMCs, obtained from culture after CMV antigen stimulation. These receptor sequences come from a human donor in good health (CMV status not recorded). Some clones in this sample may be carry-over from other donors' samples. Each CDR3 is given with its conserved first and last residue. D genes are given only for firm matches. Part of the rows lack a size; the others show once, few, many or a class for expanded clones.

J gene	V gene	D gene	CDR3 length	clone size	CDR3 DNA	CDR3 protein
TRBJ2-3	TRBV25-1	TRBD1	15	NA	TGTGCCAGCAGTGGGGACAGGGGCGCGCGGGATACGCAGTATTTT	CASSGDRGARDTQYF
TRBJ2-5	TRBV10-2	TRBD2	16	NA	TGCGCCAGCAGTGATGTGAGCGGGGGGCCCCGAGAGACCCAGTACTTC	CASSDVSGGPRETQYF
TRBJ2-7	TRBV6-1	NA	16	few	TGTGCCAGCAGTGAAACCCCTCGGGACATTTCCTACGAGCAGTACTTC	CASSETPRDISYEQYF
TRBJ2-2	TRBV20-1	NA	14	NA	TGCAGTGCCTTAGCACCCGCGAACACCGGGGAGCTGTTTTTT	CSALAPANTGELFF
TRBJ1-5	TRBV2	NA	17	NA	TGTGCCAGCTCCGGGGTGACAGCGACGGCGGTTTATCAGCCCCAGCATTTT	CASSGVTATAVYQPQHF
TRBJ2-2	TRBV7-6	NA	14	few	TGTGCCAGCAGCTTGGCTCTGAGAACCGGGGAGCTGTTTTTT	CASSLALRTGELFF
TRBJ2-1	TRBV4-1	NA	16	NA	TGCGCCAGCAGCCCAGATGGGGTCTACCGATCCACGGAGCAGTTCTTC	CASSPDGVYRSTEQFF
TRBJ1-1	TRBV7-2	TRBD1	15	few	TGTGCCAGCAGCTTAAAGACAGGGGGATCATCTGAAGCTTTCTTT	CASSLKTGGSSEAFF
TRBJ1-2	TRBV6-6	NA	10	NA	TGTGCCAGCCAGGACGGTGGCTACACCTTC	CASQDGGYTF
TRBJ2-3	TRBV4-1	TRBD1	14	few	TGCGCCAGCAGCCAAGGGACAGGCGCCGATACGCAGTATTTT	CASSQGTGADTQYF
TRBJ1-2	TRBV6-5	TRBD1	14	NA	TGTGCCAGCAGTTTCGGACAGGGGTGGGGTGGCTACACCTTC	CASSFGQGWGGYTF
TRBJ1-2	TRBV6-1	TRBD1	16	NA	TGTGCCAGCAGTGAAGAAAGGACAGGGTCGAGCTATGGCTACACCTTC	CASSEERTGSSYGYTF
TRBJ2-1	TRBV3-1	NA	17	NA	TGTGCCAGCAGCCAAGAAGTTCCCAGGGGCCTCCACAATGAGCAGTTCTTC	CASSQEVPRGLHNEQFF
TRBJ2-6	TRBV19	NA	16	many	TGTGCCAGTAGTATTCTCCACCATCCTGGGGCCAACGTCCTGACTTTC	CASSILHHPGANVLTF
TRBJ2-3	TRBV14	NA	13	NA	TGTGCCAGCAGCCCGACTCCGACGGGTACGCAGTATTTT	CASSPTPTGTQYF
TRBJ2-2	TRBV4-1	NA	16	few	TGCGCCAGCAGCCAAGATGGGTACCCGAACACCGGGGAGCTGTTTTTT	CASSQDGYPNTGELFF
TRBJ2-1	TRBV25-1	NA	15	NA	TGTGCCCGAGCAGTGAAAGGGGCAGGGTACAATGAGCAGTTCTTC	CARAVKGAGYNEQFF
TRBJ1-5	TRBV2	NA	16	few	TGTGCCAGCATCCCCACAGGGCGGAGCAGCAATCAGCCCCAGCATTTT	CASIPTGRSSNQPQHF
TRBJ2-7	TRBV27	TRBD1	14	few	TGTGCCAGCAGTTTGGCCAGGGGGCGAGTCGAGCAGTACTTC	CASSLARGRVEQYF
TRBJ1-1	TRBV5-5	NA	15	NA	TGTGCCAGCAGCTTGGAAGCGGGGGCGTACACTGAAGCTTTCTTT	CASSLEAGAYTEAFF
TRBJ2-7	TRBV20-1	NA	16	few	TGCAGTGCTAGGTCCTATGACGACACCGTACTCTACGAGCAGTACTTC	CSARSYDDTVLYEQYF
TRBJ1-2	TRBV20-1	NA	14	NA	TGCAGTGCTAGAGATCGGGCCAGTACCTATGGCTACACCTTC	CSARDRASTYGYTF
TRBJ1-1	TRBV2	NA	15	many	TGTGCCAGCAGTGTATCAGGCTCCGGGGGCACTGAAGCTTTCTTT	CASSVSGSGGTEAFF
TRBJ1-1	TRBV12-3/TRBV12-4	NA	14	NA	TGTGCCAGCAGTTGGACCTACATGAACACTGAAGTTTTCTTT	CASSWTYMNTEVFF
TRBJ2-1	TRBV7-6	TRBD2	16	many	TGTGCCAGCAGGGGTCAAGCGGGGGTCTCCTACAATGAGCAGTTCTTC	CASRGQAGVSYNEQFF
TRBJ1-4	TRBV14	NA	15	few	TGTGCCAGCAGCCATTTAGGTGCAACTAATGAAAAACTGTTTTTT	CASSHLGATNEKLFF